Listed below are T cell receptor beta chains from one sample, sequenced in a study of blood T cells in healthy people across ages. TCRdb reanalysed the 5' RACE reads using MiXCR and keeps one entry per CDR3 protein. The repertoire holds about 620,000 distinct CDR3 sequences, approximately 52% seen once, with roughly 14% in the top ten. The sequencing sample was made of blood. The receptors stem from a woman of 80 years or more in good health. Both conserved end residues are part of each CDR3. A D gene is named only where the DNA matches it firmly. Not every row has a clone size; where given, it reads once, few, many or a size class.

j_call: TRBJ2-1
clone_size: .
v_call: TRBV5-1
d_call: .
cdr3_nt: TGCGCCAGCAGCGTGCAAGAACGGGATGAGCAGTTCTTC
cdr3_aa: CASSVQERDEQFF

j_call: TRBJ2-3
clone_size: .
v_call: TRBV6-1
d_call: TRBD1
cdr3_nt: TGTGCCAGCCCCAACTTAGGCTTGACAGGGGGCGGGCTTACGCAGTATTTT
cdr3_aa: CASPNLGLTGGGLTQYF

j_call: TRBJ2-4
clone_size: many
v_call: TRBV7-3
d_call: .
cdr3_nt: TGTGCCAGCAGCTTCTCTCGTGACTCTCCCCTGTACTTC
cdr3_aa: CASSFSRDSPLYF

j_call: TRBJ2-5
clone_size: .
v_call: TRBV6-6
d_call: .
cdr3_nt: TGTGCCAGCAGTTACTCGACCTGGGGGACCCAGTACTTC
cdr3_aa: CASSYSTWGTQYF

j_call: TRBJ1-2
clone_size: many
v_call: TRBV7-9
d_call: .
cdr3_nt: TGTGCCAGCAGCTTAGAAGGGGGGACCAACTATGGCTACACCTTC
cdr3_aa: CASSLEGGTNYGYTF

j_call: TRBJ2-7
clone_size: .
v_call: TRBV7-8
d_call: TRBD2
cdr3_nt: TGTGCCAGCAGCTCCCGACCTCTGACTAGCGGCTCCTACGAGCAGTACTTC
cdr3_aa: CASSSRPLTSGSYEQYF

j_call: TRBJ2-3
clone_size: many
v_call: TRBV3-1
d_call: .
cdr3_nt: TGTGCCAGCAGCCTCATGGCCTCGTCAGCAGATACGCAGTATTTT
cdr3_aa: CASSLMASSADTQYF

j_call: TRBJ2-3
clone_size: .
v_call: TRBV29-1
d_call: .
cdr3_nt: TGCAGCGTTGAAGGGCAGGGTAGAACAGATACGCAGTATTTT
cdr3_aa: CSVEGQGRTDTQYF

j_call: TRBJ2-1
clone_size: .
v_call: TRBV10-1
d_call: .
cdr3_nt: TGCGCCAGCGGTACGTCCTCCTACAATGAGCATTTCTTC
cdr3_aa: CASGTSSYNEHFF

j_call: TRBJ2-3
clone_size: .
v_call: TRBV28
d_call: TRBD2
cdr3_nt: TGTGCCAGCACTCGGGCGGGAGACACAGATACGCAGTATTTT
cdr3_aa: CASTRAGDTDTQYF

j_call: TRBJ2-7
clone_size: few
v_call: TRBV4-1
d_call: TRBD1
cdr3_nt: TGCGCCAGCAGCCAAGGACAGGGATATCAGCAGTACTTC
cdr3_aa: CASSQGQGYQQYF

j_call: TRBJ2-7
clone_size: many
v_call: TRBV21-1
d_call: .
cdr3_nt: TGTGCCAGCAGCAAAGATCAGGTCCACTACGAGCAGTACTTC
cdr3_aa: CASSKDQVHYEQYF

j_call: TRBJ2-3
clone_size: many
v_call: TRBV7-2
d_call: .
cdr3_nt: TGTGCCAGCAGCTTAGGCGTAGGTAATACGCAGTATTTT
cdr3_aa: CASSLGVGNTQYF

j_call: TRBJ2-4
clone_size: .
v_call: TRBV28
d_call: TRBD2
cdr3_nt: TGTCCCAGCAGTCTGGGACTAGCGGGAGCAGACATTCAGTACTTC
cdr3_aa: CPSSLGLAGADIQYF

j_call: TRBJ2-7
clone_size: .
v_call: TRBV7-2
d_call: .
cdr3_nt: TGTGCCAGCAGCTTAACATCTAGCGCTGGGATGCCCTACGAGCAGTACTTC
cdr3_aa: CASSLTSSAGMPYEQYF

j_call: TRBJ2-7
clone_size: once
v_call: TRBV11-2
d_call: .
cdr3_nt: TGTGCCAGCAGCTTAGTACAGACATCCTACGAGCATTACTTC
cdr3_aa: CASSLVQTSYEHYF

j_call: TRBJ2-3
clone_size: many
v_call: TRBV9
d_call: TRBD2
cdr3_nt: TGTGCCAGCAGCGTTGGGACTAGCGGGACTGTAGGCACAGATACGCAGTATTTT
cdr3_aa: CASSVGTSGTVGTDTQYF

j_call: TRBJ2-6
clone_size: .
v_call: TRBV29-1
d_call: TRBD1
cdr3_nt: TGCAGCGCCCGACAGGGGGCGGAAGCTGGGGCCAACGTCCTGACTTTC
cdr3_aa: CSARQGAEAGANVLTF

j_call: TRBJ2-7
clone_size: .
v_call: TRBV2
d_call: TRBD1
cdr3_nt: TGTGCCAGCAGTGAGGACAGGGGGCGAGACGAGCAGTACTTC
cdr3_aa: CASSEDRGRDEQYF

j_call: TRBJ2-1
clone_size: .
v_call: TRBV5-1
d_call: TRBD1
cdr3_nt: TGCGCCAGCAGCTTGGCGGGACAGGGTACCCATGAGCAGTTCTTC
cdr3_aa: CASSLAGQGTHEQFF

j_call: TRBJ1-2
clone_size: .
v_call: TRBV6-5
d_call: .
cdr3_nt: TGTGCCAGCAGAGAAGGGTACTATGGCTACACCTTC
cdr3_aa: CASREGYYGYTF

j_call: TRBJ2-3
clone_size: .
v_call: TRBV6-6
d_call: .
cdr3_nt: TGTGCCACGCATGCGGGGTCAGATACGCAGTATTTT
cdr3_aa: CATHAGSDTQYF

j_call: TRBJ2-7
clone_size: many
v_call: TRBV10-3
d_call: .
cdr3_nt: TGTGCCATCAGTGCCGCACTAGGGGACACGCAGTACTTC
cdr3_aa: CAISAALGDTQYF

j_call: TRBJ2-1
clone_size: .
v_call: TRBV6-2/TRBV6-3
d_call: .
cdr3_nt: TGTGCCAGCAGTTCCCCCTTTGACAAGTACAATGAGCAGTTCTTC
cdr3_aa: CASSSPFDKYNEQFF

j_call: TRBJ2-7
clone_size: few
v_call: TRBV5-1
d_call: .
cdr3_nt: TGCGCCAGCAGCTTTTTAGTACAGTCCTCCTACAATGAGCAGTACTTC
cdr3_aa: CASSFLVQSSYNEQYF

j_call: TRBJ2-3
clone_size: .
v_call: TRBV5-1
d_call: .
cdr3_nt: TGCGCCAGCAGCTACCCGAAGGGCACAGATACGCAGTATTTT
cdr3_aa: CASSYPKGTDTQYF

j_call: TRBJ2-3
clone_size: .
v_call: TRBV7-2
d_call: .
cdr3_nt: TGTGCCAGCAGCAAGAGTACCTTCGATACGCAGTATTTT
cdr3_aa: CASSKSTFDTQYF

j_call: TRBJ1-1
clone_size: .
v_call: TRBV28
d_call: .
cdr3_nt: TGTGCCAGCATCCTTTTGGACAGAACAGGCACTGAAGCTTTCTTT
cdr3_aa: CASILLDRTGTEAFF

j_call: TRBJ2-1
clone_size: .
v_call: TRBV20-1
d_call: TRBD1
cdr3_nt: TGCAGTGCGTTGGGACAGATATACAATGAGCAGTTCTTC
cdr3_aa: CSALGQIYNEQFF

j_call: TRBJ2-5
clone_size: many
v_call: TRBV20-1
d_call: TRBD2
cdr3_nt: TGCAGTGCTAGAACAAACCGGGACTACAAAGAGACCCAGTACTTC
cdr3_aa: CSARTNRDYKETQYF

j_call: TRBJ2-3
clone_size: .
v_call: TRBV29-1
d_call: TRBD2
cdr3_nt: TGCAGCGTCAGCCTCGGGGCGGGGGGTGGGGATACGCAGTATTTT
cdr3_aa: CSVSLGAGGGDTQYF

j_call: TRBJ1-4
clone_size: many
v_call: TRBV5-1
d_call: TRBD1
cdr3_nt: TGCGCCAGCAGCTTCGAAGGGGGCAGAGGAAAACTGTTTTTT
cdr3_aa: CASSFEGGRGKLFF

j_call: TRBJ1-2
clone_size: many
v_call: TRBV12-3/TRBV12-4
d_call: .
cdr3_nt: TGTGCCAGCAGTTTTAGGGGGTTAGCTAACTATGGCTACACCTTC
cdr3_aa: CASSFRGLANYGYTF

j_call: TRBJ2-5
clone_size: few
v_call: TRBV11-2
d_call: .
cdr3_nt: TGTGCCAGCAGCTTAGGGAAGACCCAGTACTTC
cdr3_aa: CASSLGKTQYF

j_call: TRBJ2-5
clone_size: many
v_call: TRBV12-3/TRBV12-4
d_call: TRBD2
cdr3_nt: TGTGCCAGCAGTTCCTGGACTAGCGGGACAAAGACCCAGTACTTC
cdr3_aa: CASSSWTSGTKTQYF

j_call: TRBJ2-4
clone_size: many
v_call: TRBV10-3
d_call: TRBD1
cdr3_nt: TGTGCCACCAGGGGACAGGGGCAGGGAAACATTCAGTACTTC
cdr3_aa: CATRGQGQGNIQYF

j_call: TRBJ2-1
clone_size: few
v_call: TRBV12-3/TRBV12-4
d_call: TRBD2
cdr3_nt: TGTGCCAGCAGTTTTTGGGCAGCGGGAGGAACTGAGCAGTTCTTC
cdr3_aa: CASSFWAAGGTEQFF

j_call: TRBJ2-3
clone_size: few
v_call: TRBV12-3/TRBV12-4
d_call: TRBD2
cdr3_nt: TGTGCCAGCAGTGACCAGCGGGAGGAACACAGATACGCGTATTTT
cdr3_aa: CASSDQREEHRYAYF

j_call: TRBJ1-2
clone_size: .
v_call: TRBV4-1
d_call: TRBD1
cdr3_nt: TGCGCCAGCAGCCAAGTTATCAGGGGGGTTTTTTATGGCTACACCTTC
cdr3_aa: CASSQVIRGVFYGYTF

j_call: TRBJ2-1
clone_size: .
v_call: TRBV6-7
d_call: .
cdr3_nt: TGTGCCAGCAGTTACGTTGAGCAGTTCTTC
cdr3_aa: CASSYVEQFF